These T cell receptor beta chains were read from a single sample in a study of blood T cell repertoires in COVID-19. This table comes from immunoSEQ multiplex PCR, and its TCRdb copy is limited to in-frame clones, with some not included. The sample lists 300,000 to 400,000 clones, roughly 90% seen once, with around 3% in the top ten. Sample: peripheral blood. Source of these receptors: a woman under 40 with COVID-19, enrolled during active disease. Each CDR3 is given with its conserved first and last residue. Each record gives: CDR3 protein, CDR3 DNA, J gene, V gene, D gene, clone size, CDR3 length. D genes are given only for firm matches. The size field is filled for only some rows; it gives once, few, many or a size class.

CAWGTGGETQYF TGTGCCTGGGGAACGGGCGGGGAGACCCAGTACTTC TRBJ2-5 TRBV30 NA once 12
CSVDGPLAGATDTQYF TGCAGCGTTGACGGACCACTAGCGGGGGCCACAGATACGCAGTATTTT TRBJ2-3 TRBV29-1 TRBD2 NA 16
CASSPSWSTTYEQYF TGTGCCAGCAGCCCCAGTTGGAGCACAACCTACGAGCAGTACTTC TRBJ2-7 TRBV9 NA once 15
CARRLAGGTDTQYF TGTGCCCGTCGACTAGCGGGAGGCACAGATACGCAGTATTTT TRBJ2-3 TRBV30 TRBD2 once 14
CASSSLTGAPDTQYF TGTGCCAGCAGTTCCCTGACAGGGGCCCCAGATACGCAGTATTTT TRBJ2-3 TRBV27 TRBD1 NA 15
CASSPGGATPNTGELFF TGTGCCAGCAGCCCTGGCGGGGCCACTCCGAACACCGGGGAGCTGTTTTTT TRBJ2-2 TRBV3-1/TRBV3-2 NA NA 17
CASSGGDSNQPQHF TGTGCCAGCAGCGGCGGCGACAGCAATCAGCCCCAGCATTTT TRBJ1-5 TRBV7-2 NA NA 14
CASSLRGRGTDTQYF TGTGCCAGCAGTTTAAGGGGCAGGGGAACAGATACGCAGTATTTT TRBJ2-3 TRBV27 NA NA 15
CASGLYQGEKLFF TGTGCTAGTGGTTTGTACCAGGGCGAAAAACTGTTTTTT TRBJ1-4 TRBV12-5 NA NA 13
CATQGQDHNEQFF TGTGCCACCCAAGGACAGGACCACAATGAGCAGTTCTTC TRBJ2-1 TRBV24-1 TRBD1 NA 13
CASLGTGESQPQHF TGTGCCAGCCTCGGGACAGGGGAAAGTCAGCCCCAGCATTTT TRBJ1-5 TRBV6-6 TRBD1 NA 14
CASSQTGVYNSPLHF TGCGCCAGCAGCCAGACAGGGGTCTATAATTCACCCCTCCACTTT TRBJ1-6 TRBV4-1 TRBD1 few 15
CASSTRYQETQYF TGTGCCAGCAGCACTCGGTACCAAGAGACCCAGTACTTC TRBJ2-5 TRBV4-2 NA NA 13
CASSGGQADTETQYF TGCGCCAGCAGCGGAGGACAGGCCGACACAGAGACCCAGTACTTC TRBJ2-5 TRBV5-1 TRBD1 NA 15
CASSLKETQYF TGTGCCAGCAGTTTAAAAGAGACCCAGTACTTC TRBJ2-5 TRBV6-2/TRBV6-3 NA few 11
CASSKTRTSGGQETQYF TGTGCCAGTTCGAAGACAAGGACTAGCGGGGGCCAAGAGACCCAGTACTTC TRBJ2-5 TRBV19 TRBD2 NA 17
CASSLAGDRGRAEAFF TGCGCCAGCAGCTTGGCGGGGGACAGGGGCCGAGCTGAAGCTTTCTTT TRBJ1-1 TRBV5-1 TRBD1 NA 16
CASTLGTNNDRQFF TGTGCCAGCACCTTGGGGACAAACAATGATCGGCAGTTCTTC TRBJ2-1 TRBV7-6 NA once 14
CASSPILGDSPLHF TGTGCCAGCAGCCCGATCCTAGGGGATTCACCCCTCCACTTT TRBJ1-6 TRBV28 NA NA 14
CASSATSGGYNEQFF TGTGCCAGCAGCGCAACTAGCGGGGGATACAATGAGCAGTTCTTC TRBJ2-1 TRBV7-2 TRBD2 NA 15
CAIGQGDTGELFF TGTGCCATCGGACAGGGAGACACCGGGGAGCTGTTTTTT TRBJ2-2 TRBV10-3 TRBD1 NA 13
CASSLGPGGQETQYF TGTGCCAGCAGCTTAGGGCCTGGCGGTCAAGAGACCCAGTACTTC TRBJ2-5 TRBV11-2 NA once 15
CASSQDRATPNYGYTF TGCGCCAGCAGCCAAGATCGAGCTACCCCTAACTATGGCTACACCTTC TRBJ1-2 TRBV4-3 NA NA 16
CASSFPGTGDQPQHF TGTGCCAGCAGTTTCCCCGGGACAGGGGACCAGCCCCAGCATTTT TRBJ1-5 TRBV6-6 TRBD1 NA 15
CASSSPGTAAPGELFF TGCGCCAGCAGCTCCCCCGGGACAGCGGCCCCCGGGGAGCTGTTTTTT TRBJ2-2 TRBV5-1 TRBD1 NA 16
CASSIGVETGMVEQFF TGTGCCAGTAGTATAGGAGTGGAGACAGGGATGGTTGAGCAGTTCTTC TRBJ2-1 TRBV19 TRBD1 NA 16
CASSRPTGKFTDTQYF TGTGCCAGCAGCCGCCCGACAGGGAAATTTACAGATACGCAGTATTTT TRBJ2-3 TRBV5-4 TRBD1 NA 16
CASQQGDYGYTF TGTGCCAGCCAACAGGGAGACTATGGCTACACCTTC TRBJ1-2 TRBV19 NA NA 12
CASSFPAGELFF TGTGCCAGCAGCTTCCCGGCCGGGGAGCTGTTTTTT TRBJ2-2 TRBV7-2 NA NA 12
CAISGQGSHWTQHF TGTGCCATCAGTGGACAGGGGTCCCATTGGACCCAGCATTTT TRBJ1-5 TRBV10-3 TRBD1 NA 14
CASSLTLAGSTDTQYF TGTGCCAGCAGCCTAACACTAGCGGGCAGCACAGATACGCAGTATTTT TRBJ2-3 TRBV5-6 TRBD2 NA 16
CASDLSTEAFF TGTGCCAGCGACTTAAGCACTGAAGCTTTCTTT TRBJ1-1 TRBV2 NA NA 11
CASSLPWGDAYNEQFF TGTGCCAGCAGTCTTCCTTGGGGAGATGCCTACAATGAGCAGTTCTTC TRBJ2-1 TRBV28 NA few 16
CASSRWTAEAFF TGTGCCAGTAGTAGATGGACTGCTGAAGCTTTCTTT TRBJ1-1 TRBV19 NA once 12
CASSLATEFRGVRPQHF TGTGCCAGCAGCTTAGCGACGGAATTCAGGGGGGTACGGCCCCAGCATTTT TRBJ1-5 TRBV7-9 TRBD1 NA 17